Sequencing of this T cell receptor beta chain was carried out in a study of identical twins. TCRdb fed the 5' RACE reads into MiXCR, producing one record per CDR3 protein. The sample holds 690,000 or so distinct CDR3 sequences, 8.5% to 9% seen once. The study, taken as a whole, reports: Carriage of fewer insertions was seen in abundant cord blood beta clonotypes, whereas memory repertoires showed none.

This clonotype was counted only a few times. Its specificity is not known. The CDR3 is 14 amino acids. V was clipped by 1 base and J by 5 bases, with 11 bases between them. Germline V lookup: CDR1 SGHTA, CDR2 FQGNSA. The same data also went into a second study, on yellow fever vaccine responses in identical twins.

The genes are TRBV7-2 and TRBJ2-5; D might be TRBD2 (6 bases). The sample was PBMCs. This receptor was obtained from a young woman in good health. For the CDR3, the DNA is TGTGCCAGCAGCTTAGTGGAGGGGACGGAGACCCAGTACTTC. This gives the protein CASSLVEGTETQYF.